The rows below give T cell receptor beta chains drawn from one sample of a study of T-cell reconstitution after alpha-beta-depleted transplantation in children. TCRdb re-called the PCR reads with MiXCR, one entry per CDR3 protein. The sample has 97,000 or so distinct CDR3 sequences; under 7% are singletons. Source: PBMCs, mostly from graft donor cells, taken 60 days after TCRalphabeta/CD19-depleted stem cell transplant. Every receptor here comes from a female patient aged 2 to 10 who had a stem cell transplant for Fanconi anemia, so the T cells may come from the graft donor. Each CDR3 is given with its conserved first and last residue. A D gene is named only where the DNA matches it firmly. Part of the rows lack a size; the others show once, few, many or a class for expanded clones.

TRBJ2-7,many,TRBD1,TRBV20-1,CSANQPGTAAYEQYF,TGCAGTGCTAATCAACCCGGGACAGCAGCCTACGAGCAGTACTTC
TRBJ2-1,many,TRBD2,TRBV12-3/TRBV12-4,CASSPTSAHNEQFF,TGTGCCAGCAGTCCGACTAGCGCCCACAATGAGCAGTTCTTC
TRBJ2-7,once,TRBD2,TRBV10-3,CAINPGLGAGQYF,TGTGCCATCAACCCGGGACTAGGAGCCGGGCAGTACTTC
TRBJ2-3,few,TRBD2,TRBV3-1,CASSQRGGADTQYF,TGTGCCAGCAGCCAACGCGGGGGGGCAGATACGCAGTATTTT
TRBJ2-5,many,TRBD1,TRBV5-1,CASSLRTGQETQYF,TGCGCCAGCAGCTTGAGGACAGGGCAAGAGACCCAGTACTTC
TRBJ1-5,many,TRBD1,TRBV5-1,CASSLTGNNQPQHF,TGCGCCAGCAGCCTGACAGGGAACAATCAGCCCCAGCATTTT
TRBJ1-1,few,-,TRBV3-1,CASSQELRGGFKNTEAFF,TGTGCCAGCAGCCAGGAGCTCAGGGGTGGGTTCAAGAACACTGAAGCTTTCTTT
TRBJ2-7,many,-,TRBV6-1,CASRPLSGLSSYEQYF,TGTGCCAGCAGACCTTTATCGGGTTTAAGCTCCTACGAGCAGTACTTC
TRBJ1-1,-,-,TRBV30,CAWRPRGLNAEAFF,TGTGCCTGGAGACCAAGGGGGTTGAACGCTGAAGCTTTCTTT
TRBJ2-4,many,TRBD1,TRBV2,CASTRTGVDIQYF,TGTGCCAGCACTAGGACAGGGGTGGACATTCAGTACTTC
TRBJ2-7,many,TRBD1,TRBV29-1,CSVLTYRTGFRHEQYF,TGCAGCGTCCTTACTTACAGGACAGGCTTTCGTCACGAGCAGTACTTC
TRBJ2-7,few,-,TRBV3-1,CASSPAPKGAYEQYF,TGTGCCAGCAGCCCAGCCCCCAAAGGAGCCTACGAGCAGTACTTC
TRBJ2-3,many,TRBD1,TRBV20-1,CSARGQGTDTQYF,TGCAGTGCTAGGGGACAGGGTACAGATACGCAGTATTTT
TRBJ2-3,many,TRBD2,TRBV5-1,CASSSGLAGGTSTDTQYF,TGCGCCAGCAGCTCTGGACTAGCGGGGGGGACTAGCACAGATACGCAGTATTTT
TRBJ2-7,-,TRBD1,TRBV5-1,CASSLMRDRFGIYEQYF,TGCGCCAGCAGCTTGATGCGGGACAGGTTTGGTATCTACGAGCAGTACTTC
TRBJ2-2,few,-,TRBV5-1,CASSLVGYRDAGELFF,TGCGCCAGCAGCTTGGTCGGCTACCGTGACGCCGGGGAGCTGTTTTTT
TRBJ2-1,many,-,TRBV11-3,CASSPRQTTYNEQFF,TGTGCCAGCAGCCCGAGACAGACTACCTACAATGAGCAGTTCTTC
TRBJ2-3,-,TRBD2,TRBV6-5,CASSYPRLAGKGTDTQYF,TGTGCCAGCAGTTACCCCAGACTAGCGGGCAAAGGCACAGATACGCAGTATTTT
TRBJ2-2,many,TRBD2,TRBV7-8,CASSEGLAGAFPNTGELFF,TGTGCCAGCAGCGAGGGACTAGCGGGGGCCTTTCCGAACACCGGGGAGCTGTTTTTT
TRBJ2-1,many,TRBD1,TRBV19,CASRDTGGYSSYNEQFF,TGTGCCAGTAGGGACACAGGGGGCTATAGCTCCTACAATGAGCAGTTCTTC
TRBJ2-7,few,TRBD1,TRBV20-1,CSAPNRQVVGQGLDEQYF,TGCAGTGCTCCGAATCGTCAGGTCGTGGGACAGGGATTAGACGAGCAGTACTTC
TRBJ2-7,-,-,TRBV5-1,CASSSSLASAGYFYEQYF,TGCGCCAGCAGCTCGTCCTTAGCGTCGGCAGGCTATTTTTACGAGCAGTACTTC
TRBJ1-1,many,-,TRBV12-5,CASGLGHRAFF,TGTGCTAGTGGTTTGGGACACAGAGCTTTCTTT
TRBJ2-7,many,-,TRBV7-3,CASSLNPSYEQYF,TGTGCCAGCAGCTTGAACCCCTCCTACGAGCAGTACTTC
TRBJ2-7,many,-,TRBV5-1,CASSLELGEQYF,TGCGCCAGCAGCTTAGAACTGGGGGAGCAGTACTTC
TRBJ1-3,few,-,TRBV25-1,CASSEIFGVAGNTIYF,TGTGCCAGCAGTGAAATTTTCGGGGTTGCTGGAAACACCATATATTTT
TRBJ2-5,many,-,TRBV7-3,CASSLIPGLGQETQYF,TGTGCCAGCAGCTTAATACCAGGGTTGGGTCAAGAGACCCAGTACTTC
TRBJ2-7,few,-,TRBV20-1,CSAHYSYEQYF,TGCAGTGCCCACTACTCCTACGAGCAGTACTTC
TRBJ2-2,few,TRBD2,TRBV7-8,CASSLPLAGAGTGELFF,TGTGCCAGCAGCTTACCCCTAGCGGGGGCGGGGACCGGGGAGCTGTTTTTT
TRBJ2-1,-,TRBD2,TRBV7-3,CASSFFGGSSYNEQFF,TGTGCCAGCAGCTTTTTTGGCGGGAGCTCCTACAATGAGCAGTTCTTC
TRBJ2-2,many,-,TRBV5-1,CASIGSMVPGELFF,TGCGCCAGCATCGGGAGTATGGTCCCTGGGGAGCTGTTTTTT
TRBJ2-3,-,TRBD2,TRBV30,CAWSVVAGGVTDTQYF,TGTGCCTGGAGTGTGGTAGCGGGGGGGGTCACAGATACGCAGTATTTT
TRBJ1-6,many,-,TRBV28,CASSLSGGHNNSPLHF,TGTGCCAGCAGTTTATCGGGGGGACACAATAATTCACCCCTCCACTTT
TRBJ2-4,many,-,TRBV11-2,CASSLGNIQYF,TGTGCCAGCAGCTTAGGAAACATTCAGTACTTC
TRBJ1-1,-,-,TRBV2,CASSEWGHGNTEAFF,TGTGCCAGCAGTGAGTGGGGACACGGGAACACTGAAGCTTTCTTT
TRBJ2-1,few,TRBD1,TRBV20-1,CSALDRGPYNEQFF,TGCAGTGCTTTGGACAGGGGGCCGTACAATGAGCAGTTCTTC
TRBJ1-3,-,-,TRBV28,CASSSVNTIYF,TGTGCCAGCAGTTCCGTAAACACCATATATTTT